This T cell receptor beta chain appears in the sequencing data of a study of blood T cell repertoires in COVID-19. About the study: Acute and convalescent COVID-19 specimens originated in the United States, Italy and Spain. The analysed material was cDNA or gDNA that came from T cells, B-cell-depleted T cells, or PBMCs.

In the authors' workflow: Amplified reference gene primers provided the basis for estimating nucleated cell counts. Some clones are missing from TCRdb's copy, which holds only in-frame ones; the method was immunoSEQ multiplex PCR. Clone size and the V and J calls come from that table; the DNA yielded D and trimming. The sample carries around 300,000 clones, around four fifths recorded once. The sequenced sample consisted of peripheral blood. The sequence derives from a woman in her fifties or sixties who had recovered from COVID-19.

CDR3 amino acids: CASSLGLATDEQYF. Here the CDR3 DNA reads TGCGCCAGCAGCTTGGGACTAGCAACAGACGAGCAGTACTTC. This chain links TRBV5-1 with TRBJ2-7, with TRBD2 matching over 7 bases. The CDR3 length is 14 residues. The germline gives CDR1 SGHRS, CDR2 YFSETQ. The trim removed 0 bases at V and 5 bases at J, leaving 5 bases unmatched.